These 4 T cell receptor beta chains share one sample of origin, sequenced in a study of regulatory T cells in long-lasting Graves disease. Libraries of TCR beta came from iRepertoire HTBI primers plus Arm-PCR of CDR3 regions. TCRdb re-called the multiplex PCR reads through MiXCR, storing one row per CDR3 protein. The table lists hundreds of thousands of distinct CDR3 sequences, under 20% of them singletons. The time point is: newly diagnosed GD, antithyroid drugs for less than 3 months. Generation of the TCR library employed RNA extracted from PBMCs. This sample was shared with a second study, whose subject was T cells in Graves' hyperthyroidism and ophthalmopathy.

The starting material was peripheral blood mononuclear cells (PBMCs), obtained at new diagnosis, from a patient treated with antithyroid drugs. The receptors stem from a woman aged 25 to 45 with Graves disease.

This clonotype was seen a few times. The CDR3 reads CASSNPAGWNEQFF. CDR3 bases: TGTGCCAGCAGTAACCCAGCCGGATGGAATGAGCAGTTCTTC. The chain has TRBV7-9 and TRBJ2-1; D gene ambiguous. Germline assignment: CDR1 SEHNR and CDR2 FQNEAQ (reference sequence). This CDR3 spans 14 amino acids. V was clipped by 6 bases and J by 7 bases, with 16 bases between them.

The rearrangement uses TRBV20-1 and TRBJ2-1; tentative D call: TRBD2 (6 bases). The CDR3 loop spans 16 amino acids. Germline CDR1 reads DFQATT; CDR2 reads SNEGSKA (reference sequence). Trimming cost V 6 bases and J 4 bases, with 22 bases left between them. The CDR3 reads CSAISARLAGYNEQFF. The CDR3, as DNA: TGCAGTGCCATTTCGGCCCGTTTGGCGGGGTACAATGAGCAGTTCTTC.

The chain employs TRBV7-2 and TRBJ1-6; D is ambiguous. The germline CDR1 and CDR2 sequences are SGHTA and FQGNSA. The ends were cut back, 1 base at V and 0 bases at J, with 7 bases in the middle. The CDR3 totals 16 residues. CDR3 sequence (DNA): TGTGCCAGCAGCTTAGTGACCTACTCCTATAATTCACCCCTCCACTTT. Translated, it gives CASSLVTYSYNSPLHF.

This clonotype was observed at least ten times. V usage is TRBV28 and J usage is TRBJ2-7, with 7 bases aligning to TRBD1. Germline trimming cut 10 bases from V and 2 bases from J; bases unmatched to any gene: 2. Germline V CDR1 and CDR2: MDHEN, SYDVKM. The CDR3 has 11 residues. The CDR3 DNA is TGTGCCACCCAGGGGGCCTACGAGCAGTACTTC. Encoded protein: CATQGAYEQYF. The full variable domain, its missing parts supplied by reference TRBV28 and TRBJ2-7, is DVKVTQSSRYLVKRTGEKVFLECVQDMDHENMFWYRQDPGLGLRLIYFSYDVKMKEKGDIPEGYSVSREKKERFSLILESASTNQTSMYLCATQGAYEQYFGPGTRLTVT.